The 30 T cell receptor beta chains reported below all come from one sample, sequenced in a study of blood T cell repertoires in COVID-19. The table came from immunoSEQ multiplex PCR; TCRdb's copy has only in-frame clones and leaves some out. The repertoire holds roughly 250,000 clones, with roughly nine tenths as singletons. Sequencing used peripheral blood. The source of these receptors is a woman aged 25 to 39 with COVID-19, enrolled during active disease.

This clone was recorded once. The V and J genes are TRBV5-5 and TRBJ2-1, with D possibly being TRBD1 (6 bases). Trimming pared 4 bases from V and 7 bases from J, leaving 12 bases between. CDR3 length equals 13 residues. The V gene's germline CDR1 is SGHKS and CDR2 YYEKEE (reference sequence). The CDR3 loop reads CASSARGSNEQFF. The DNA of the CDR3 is TGTGCCAGCAGCGCCAGGGGCTCGAATGAGCAGTTCTTC. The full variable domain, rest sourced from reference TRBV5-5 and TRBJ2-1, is DAGVTQSPTHLIKTRGQQVTLRCSPISGHKSVSWYQQVLGQGPQFIFQYYEKEERGRGNFPDRFSARQFPNYSSELNVNALLLGDSALYLCASSARGSNEQFFGPGTRLTVL.

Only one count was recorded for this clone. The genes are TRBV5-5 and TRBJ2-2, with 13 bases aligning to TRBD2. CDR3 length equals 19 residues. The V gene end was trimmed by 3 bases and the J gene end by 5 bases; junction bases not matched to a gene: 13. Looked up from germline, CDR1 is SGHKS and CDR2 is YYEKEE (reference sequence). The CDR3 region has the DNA TGTGCCAGCAGCTGGGGACTAGCGGGGCCTGTTCGTGGAACCGGGGAGCTGTTTTTT. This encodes CASSWGLAGPVRGTGELFF.

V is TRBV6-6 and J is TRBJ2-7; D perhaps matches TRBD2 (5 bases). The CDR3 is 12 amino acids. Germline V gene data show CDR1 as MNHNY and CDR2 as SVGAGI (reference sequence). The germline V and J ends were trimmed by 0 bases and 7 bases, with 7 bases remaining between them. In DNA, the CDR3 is TGTGCCAGCAGTTACTCGAGGGAGGAGCAGTACTTC. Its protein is CASSYSREEQYF.

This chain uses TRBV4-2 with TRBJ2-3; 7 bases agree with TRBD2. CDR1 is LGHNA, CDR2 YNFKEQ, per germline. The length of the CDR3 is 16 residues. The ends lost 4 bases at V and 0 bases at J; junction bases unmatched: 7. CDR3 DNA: TGTGCCAGCAGCCCCTCGGCGGGGGAGAGCACAGATACGCAGTATTTT. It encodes CASSPSAGESTDTQYF.

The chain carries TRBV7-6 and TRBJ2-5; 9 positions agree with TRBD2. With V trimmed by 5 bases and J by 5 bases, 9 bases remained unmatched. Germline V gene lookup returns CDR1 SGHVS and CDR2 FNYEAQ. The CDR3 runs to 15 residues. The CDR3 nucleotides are TGTGCCAGCAGCGGAAGGACTAGCGAGAGGGAGACCCAGTACTTC. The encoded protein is CASSGRTSERETQYF.

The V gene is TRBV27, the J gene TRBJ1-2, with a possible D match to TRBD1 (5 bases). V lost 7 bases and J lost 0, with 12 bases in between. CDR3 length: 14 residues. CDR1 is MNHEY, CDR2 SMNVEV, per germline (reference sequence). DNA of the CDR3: TGTGCCAGCACAGCCGCAGGGACTAACTATGGCTACACCTTC. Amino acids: CASTAAGTNYGYTF.

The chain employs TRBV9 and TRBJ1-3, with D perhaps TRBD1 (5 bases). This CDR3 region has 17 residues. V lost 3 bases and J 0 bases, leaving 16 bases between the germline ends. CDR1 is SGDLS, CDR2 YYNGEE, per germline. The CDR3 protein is CASSAPSQGRSGNTIYF. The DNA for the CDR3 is TGTGCCAGCAGCGCTCCATCGCAGGGCCGCTCTGGAAACACCATATATTTT.

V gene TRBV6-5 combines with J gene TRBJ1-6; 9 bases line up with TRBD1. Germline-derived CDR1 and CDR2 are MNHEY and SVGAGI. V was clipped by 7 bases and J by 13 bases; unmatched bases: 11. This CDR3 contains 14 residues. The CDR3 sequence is CASTQGQGIVPLHF. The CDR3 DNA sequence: TGTGCCAGCACCCAGGGACAGGGAATAGTGCCCCTCCACTTT.

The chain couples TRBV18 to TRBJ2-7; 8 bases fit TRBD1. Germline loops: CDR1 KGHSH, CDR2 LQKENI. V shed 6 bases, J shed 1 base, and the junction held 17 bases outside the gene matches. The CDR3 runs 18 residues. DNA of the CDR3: TGTGCCAGCTCCCAGTATCTAGAGGGGGACAGGAGTTCCTACGAGCAGTACTTC. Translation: CASSQYLEGDRSSYEQYF.

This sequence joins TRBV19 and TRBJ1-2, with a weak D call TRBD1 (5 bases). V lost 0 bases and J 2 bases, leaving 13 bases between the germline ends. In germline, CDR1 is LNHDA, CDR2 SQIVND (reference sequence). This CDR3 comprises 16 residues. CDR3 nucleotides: TGTGCCAGTAGTATAGACCCGGCAGGGTTCAACTATGGCTACACCTTC. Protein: CASSIDPAGFNYGYTF.

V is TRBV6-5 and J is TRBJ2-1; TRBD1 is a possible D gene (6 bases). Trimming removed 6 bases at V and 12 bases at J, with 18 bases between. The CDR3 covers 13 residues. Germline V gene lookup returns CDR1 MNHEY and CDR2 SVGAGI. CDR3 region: CASRFPLTGSQFF. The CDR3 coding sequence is TGTGCCAGCAGGTTTCCTCTTACAGGGTCGCAGTTCTTC.

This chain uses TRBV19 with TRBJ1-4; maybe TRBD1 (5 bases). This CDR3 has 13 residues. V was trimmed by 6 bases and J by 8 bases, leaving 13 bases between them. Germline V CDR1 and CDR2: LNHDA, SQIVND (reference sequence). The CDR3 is CASSDTPGEKLFF. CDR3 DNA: TGTGCCAGTAGCGACACCCCAGGGGAAAAACTGTTTTTT. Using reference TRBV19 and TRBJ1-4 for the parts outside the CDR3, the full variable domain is DGGITQSPKYLFRKEGQNVTLSCEQNLNHDAMYWYRQDPGQGLRLIYYSQIVNDFQKGDIAEGYSVSREKKESFPLTVTSAQKNPTAFYLCASSDTPGEKLFFGSGTQLSVL.

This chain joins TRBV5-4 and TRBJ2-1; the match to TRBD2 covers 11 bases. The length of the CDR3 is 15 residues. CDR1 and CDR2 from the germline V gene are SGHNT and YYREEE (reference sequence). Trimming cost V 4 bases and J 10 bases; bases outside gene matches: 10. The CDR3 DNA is TGTGCCAGCAGCCCCTCTAGCGGGGGGCATGGGGAGCAGTTCTTC. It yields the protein CASSPSSGGHGEQFF.

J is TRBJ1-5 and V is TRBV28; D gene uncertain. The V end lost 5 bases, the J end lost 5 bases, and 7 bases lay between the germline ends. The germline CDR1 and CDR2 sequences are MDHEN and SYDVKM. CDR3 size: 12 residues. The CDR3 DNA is TGTGCCAGCAGTGCCGGTCATCAGCCCCAGCATTTT. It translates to CASSAGHQPQHF.

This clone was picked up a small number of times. The DNA of the CDR3 is TGTGCCAGCAGCAACCTGGGACAGGTAGACTACGAGCAGTACTTC. Its translation: CASSNLGQVDYEQYF. V and J are TRBV11-2 and TRBJ2-7, with TRBD1 matching 8 bases. There are 15 residues in the CDR3. Losses at the gene ends were 5 bases for V and 3 bases for J; bases not matched to a gene: 9. Per the germline V gene, CDR1 is SGHAT and CDR2 is FQNNGV. The variable domain in full, completed from reference TRBV11-2 and TRBJ2-7, reads EAGVAQSPRYKIIEKRQSVAFWCNPISGHATLYWYQQILGQGPKLLIQFQNNGVVDDSQLPKDRFSAERLKGVDSTLKIQPAKLEDSAVYLCASSNLGQVDYEQYFGPGTRLTVT.

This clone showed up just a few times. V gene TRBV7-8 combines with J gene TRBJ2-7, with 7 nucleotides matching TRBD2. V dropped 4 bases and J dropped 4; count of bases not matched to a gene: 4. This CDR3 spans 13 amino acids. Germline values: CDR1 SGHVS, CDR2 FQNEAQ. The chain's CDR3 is CASSSTGGYEQYF. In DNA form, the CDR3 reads TGTGCCAGCAGCTCGACGGGGGGTTACGAGCAGTACTTC.

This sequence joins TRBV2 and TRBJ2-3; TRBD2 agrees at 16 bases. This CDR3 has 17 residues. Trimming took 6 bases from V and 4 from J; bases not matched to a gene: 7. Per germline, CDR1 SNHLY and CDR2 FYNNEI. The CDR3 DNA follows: TGTGCCAGCAGCCCCGGGACTAGCGGGGGGGCGGCAGATACGCAGTATTTT. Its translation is CASSPGTSGGAADTQYF.

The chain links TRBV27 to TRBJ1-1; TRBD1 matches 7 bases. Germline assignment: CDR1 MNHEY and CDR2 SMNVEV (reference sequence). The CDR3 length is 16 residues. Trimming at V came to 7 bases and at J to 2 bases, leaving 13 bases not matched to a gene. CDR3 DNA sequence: TGTGCCAGCACCCCGCTCCCCGGGACAGCAAACACTGAAGCTTTCTTT. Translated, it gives CASTPLPGTANTEAFF.

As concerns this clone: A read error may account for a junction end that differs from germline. CDR3 DNA sequence: TGTGCCACCAGTCAGGGCCTGAACACCGGGGAGCTGTTTTTT. Protein sequence: CATSQGLNTGELFF. The V gene is TRBV6-5, the J gene TRBJ2-2; perhaps TRBD1 as D (5 bases). Germline CDR1 is MNHEY and CDR2 is SVGAGI. This CDR3 has 14 residues.

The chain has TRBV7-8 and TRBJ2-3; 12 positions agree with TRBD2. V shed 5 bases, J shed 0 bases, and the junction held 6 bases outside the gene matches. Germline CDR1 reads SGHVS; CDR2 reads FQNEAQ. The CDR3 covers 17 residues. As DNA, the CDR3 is TGTGCCAGCAGCCCCGCCCTAGCGGGGGGGAGCACAGATACGCAGTATTTT. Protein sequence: CASSPALAGGSTDTQYF.

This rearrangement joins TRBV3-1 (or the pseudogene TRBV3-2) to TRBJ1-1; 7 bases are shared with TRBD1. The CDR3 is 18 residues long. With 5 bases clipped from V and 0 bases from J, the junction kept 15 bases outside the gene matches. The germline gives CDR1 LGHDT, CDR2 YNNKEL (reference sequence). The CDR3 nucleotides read TGTGCCAGCAGCTTCCGATACCTCCGACAGGGAATGAACACTGAAGCTTTCTTT. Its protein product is CASSFRYLRQGMNTEAFF.

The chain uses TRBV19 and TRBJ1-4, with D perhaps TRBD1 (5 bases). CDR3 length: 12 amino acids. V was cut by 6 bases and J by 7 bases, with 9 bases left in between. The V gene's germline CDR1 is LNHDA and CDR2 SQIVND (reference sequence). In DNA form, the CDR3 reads TGTGCCAGTAGCATCGACAGTGAAAAACTGTTTTTT. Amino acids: CASSIDSEKLFF.

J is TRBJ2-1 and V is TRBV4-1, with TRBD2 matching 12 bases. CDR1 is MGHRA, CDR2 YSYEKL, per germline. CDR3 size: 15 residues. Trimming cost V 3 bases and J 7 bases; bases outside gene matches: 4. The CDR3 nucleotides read TGCGCCAGCAGCCAGACTAGCGGGGGATGGAATGAGCAGTTCTTC. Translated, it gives CASSQTSGGWNEQFF.

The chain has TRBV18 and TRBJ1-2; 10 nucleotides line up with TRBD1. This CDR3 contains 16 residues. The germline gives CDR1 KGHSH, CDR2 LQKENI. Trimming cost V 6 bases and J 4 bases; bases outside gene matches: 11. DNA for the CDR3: TGTGCCAGCTCTCCCGGGACAGGGGCCTCGGGCTATGGCTACACCTTC. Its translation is CASSPGTGASGYGYTF.

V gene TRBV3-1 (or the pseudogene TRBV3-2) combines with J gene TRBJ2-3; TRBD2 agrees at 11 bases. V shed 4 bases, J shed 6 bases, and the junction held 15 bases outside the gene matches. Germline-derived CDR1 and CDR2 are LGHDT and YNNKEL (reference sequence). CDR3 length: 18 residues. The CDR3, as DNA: TGTGCCAGCAGCCGCCGAGGGGCTAGCGGGGGGACCAGGGATACGCAGTATTTT. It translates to CASSRRGASGGTRDTQYF.

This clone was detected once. The CDR3 spells CASSLVAGSGYTF. The CDR3 DNA follows: TGTGCCAGCAGTTTAGTAGCCGGGTCTGGCTACACCTTC. The chain has TRBV12-3 or TRBV12-4 and TRBJ1-2; unclear D gene. V was cut by 1 base and J by 7 bases, with 10 bases left in between. CDR3 size: 13 residues.

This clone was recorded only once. The CDR3 sequence is CSVEEGSASGGAVRETQYF. The CDR3 DNA is TGCAGCGTTGAAGAAGGTTCGGCTAGCGGGGGGGCGGTGAGAGAGACCCAGTACTTC. The chain employs TRBV29-1 and TRBJ2-5; TRBD2 agrees at 12 bases. Trimming took 0 bases from V and 4 from J; bases not matched to a gene: 15. This CDR3 has 19 amino acids. Looked up from germline, CDR1 is SQVTM and CDR2 is ANQGSEA.

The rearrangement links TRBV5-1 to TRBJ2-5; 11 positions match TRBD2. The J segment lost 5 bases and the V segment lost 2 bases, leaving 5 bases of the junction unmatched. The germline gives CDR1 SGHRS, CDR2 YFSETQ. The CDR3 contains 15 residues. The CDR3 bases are TGCGCCAGCAGCTTTAGCGGGGGGGCCGGTGAGACCCAGTACTTC. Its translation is CASSFSGGAGETQYF.

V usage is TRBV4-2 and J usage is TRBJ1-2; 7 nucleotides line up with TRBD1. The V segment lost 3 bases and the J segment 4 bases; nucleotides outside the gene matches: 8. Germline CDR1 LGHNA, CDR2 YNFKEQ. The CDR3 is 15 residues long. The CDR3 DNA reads TGTGCCAGCAGCCACCTGAGACAGGGAGGCTATGGCTACACCTTC. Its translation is CASSHLRQGGYGYTF.

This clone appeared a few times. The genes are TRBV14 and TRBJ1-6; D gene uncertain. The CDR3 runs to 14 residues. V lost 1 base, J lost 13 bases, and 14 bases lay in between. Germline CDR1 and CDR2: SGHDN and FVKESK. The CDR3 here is CASSQGAAEVPLHF. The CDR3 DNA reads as TGTGCCAGCAGCCAAGGGGCAGCGGAGGTTCCCCTCCACTTT.